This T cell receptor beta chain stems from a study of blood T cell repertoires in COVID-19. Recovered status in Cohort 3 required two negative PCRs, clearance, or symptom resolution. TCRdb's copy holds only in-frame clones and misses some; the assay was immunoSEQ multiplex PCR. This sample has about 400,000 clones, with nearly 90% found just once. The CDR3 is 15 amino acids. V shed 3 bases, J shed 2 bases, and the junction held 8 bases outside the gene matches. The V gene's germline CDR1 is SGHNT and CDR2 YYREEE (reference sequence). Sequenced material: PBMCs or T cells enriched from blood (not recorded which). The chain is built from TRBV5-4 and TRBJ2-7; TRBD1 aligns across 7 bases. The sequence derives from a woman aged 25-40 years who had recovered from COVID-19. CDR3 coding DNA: TGTGCCAGCAGCTCCCGGACAGGTTCCACCTACGAGCAGTACTTC. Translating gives CASSSRTGSTYEQYF.